This T cell receptor beta chain came from a study of blood T cell repertoires in COVID-19. Study in general: Samples taken during acute and convalescent COVID-19 were collected in the United States, Italy and Spain. Sources were T cells, B-cell-depleted T cells, or PBMCs; the material itself was cDNA or gDNA.

Only in-frame clones appear in the TCRdb table, and some are missing; sequencing was by immunoSEQ multiplex PCR. The sample has approximately 210,000 clones; about nine tenths are singletons. Germline CDR1 LNHNV, CDR2 YYDKDF (reference sequence). Losses at the gene ends were 5 bases for V and 0 bases for J; bases not matched to a gene: 6. The CDR3 sequence is 15 residues long. The material sequenced was peripheral blood. This clonotype was sampled from a woman in her 40s with acute or convalescent COVID-19. The chain recombines TRBV15 with TRBJ1-2; 7 nucleotides match TRBD1. CDR3 bases: TGTGCCACCAGCCACCGACAGGGTGCTAACTATGGCTACACCTTC. It translates to CATSHRQGANYGYTF.